This TCR beta chain was profiled in a study of cytomegalovirus exposure and HLA in healthy donors. About the research overall: Around 85 million unique TCRs from HLA-typed donors were held in an early data release.

The PCR had 60 Vbeta and 13 Jbeta primers. Libraries were prepared by immunoSEQ multiplex PCR; TCRdb keeps only in-frame clonotypes and omits some of them. The table includes tens of thousands of clones, 77% detected once. Study-level points and caveats: The authors considered a cluster of highly shared sequence variants likely to be a sequencing artifact. Reportedly, HLA-A and HLA-B alleles of most subjects were accurately predicted from TCR beta.

Among the donors, all were healthy bone marrow donors. This clone was seen a handful of times. Its antigen is unidentified. The CDR3 covers 14 residues. Per germline, CDR1 SGHAT and CDR2 FQNNGV. V lost 3 bases and J lost 3, with 9 bases in between. The J gene is TRBJ1-5, the V gene TRBV11-2; maybe TRBD1 (6 bases). The sequence came from a female donor in good health and CMV-seronegative. Input material: PBMCs. CDR3 nucleotide sequence: TGTGCCAGCAGCTTCGGACAGTTCAATCAGCCCCAGCATTTT. Protein product: CASSFGQFNQPQHF. Filled out from reference TRBV11-2 and TRBJ1-5, the complete variable domain reads EAGVAQSPRYKIIEKRQSVAFWCNPISGHATLYWYQQILGQGPKLLIQFQNNGVVDDSQLPKDRFSAERLKGVDSTLKIQPAKLEDSAVYLCASSFGQFNQPQHFGDGTRLSIL.